This entry features one T cell receptor (beta chain) sequence. Methods used by the authors: Reference gene primer amplification gave estimated nucleated cell counts. TCRdb keeps only in-frame clones here, not all; method: immunoSEQ multiplex PCR. The V and J calls and clone size were taken over from that table, and D and trimming were inferred from the DNA. The repertoire holds over 150,000 clones, with roughly 83% as singletons. This specimen comes from a study of blood T cell repertoires in COVID-19. Overall study context: Specimens from acute and convalescent COVID-19 originated in the United States, Italy and Spain. Sources were T cells, B-cell-depleted T cells, or PBMCs; the material itself was cDNA or gDNA.

This CDR3 is 12 amino acids long. Germline V lookup: CDR1 MNHNY, CDR2 SVGAGI (reference sequence). Deletions cut 11 bases from V and 1 base from J, with 11 bases between. This clonotype was sampled from a woman aged 80 or older with active or convalescent COVID-19. The chain employs TRBV6-6 and TRBJ2-5; no clear D gene. Specimen: peripheral blood. In DNA form, the CDR3 reads TGTGCCGCCGGCGCGGTCCAAGAGACCCAGTACTTC. Protein: CAAGAVQETQYF.